Presented here are 17 T cell receptor beta chains from one specimen sequenced in a study of PD-1 blockade in classical Hodgkin lymphoma. Produced via immunoSEQ multiplex PCR; TCRdb's table is partial and in-frame only. The sample includes roughly 35,000 clones, roughly nine tenths of them seen just once. Indicated time point: cycle 4 day 1 (C4D1), after about 6 weeks of nivolumab. Relapse was seen in all patients after autologous stem cell transplantation, and brentuximab vedotin exposure was variable. Thawed PBMCs were the source of CD4+ T cells, purified by magnetic negative selection. The input for sequencing was CD4+ T cells from blood, taken before the fourth cycle of nivolumab. These receptors all stem from a human donor with classical Hodgkin lymphoma.

The chain joins TRBV9 to TRBJ1-2; 9 nucleotides align to TRBD1. The V gene's germline CDR1 is SGDLS and CDR2 YYNGEE. Trimming removed 0 bases from V and 4 bases from J; junction bases left unmatched: 4. CDR3 size: 15 residues. CDR3 loop: CASSVGQGETYGYTF. The CDR3 DNA reads TGTGCCAGCAGCGTAGGACAGGGGGAGACCTATGGCTACACCTTC.

The V and J genes are TRBV5-4 and TRBJ1-2; D is unresolved. The V gene lost 0 bases and the J gene lost 7 bases, with 4 bases spanning the gap. CDR1 and CDR2 from the germline V gene are SGHNT and YYREEE (reference sequence). This CDR3 is 11 amino acids long. The CDR3 reads CASSLGFGYTF. In DNA form, the CDR3 reads TGTGCCAGCAGCTTGGGATTTGGCTACACCTTC.

The chain links TRBV11-3 to TRBJ2-2, with D uncertain. The CDR3 runs 14 residues. V lost 5 bases and J lost 2, with 9 bases in between. CDR1 and CDR2 from the germline V gene are SGHNT and YENEEA. In DNA form, the CDR3 reads TGTGCCAGCAGCCCCAGACCCAACACCGGGGAGCTGTTTTTT. Its protein is CASSPRPNTGELFF.

The CDR3 DNA sequence: TGCGCCAGCAGCCCAAAAGGGGTTACCGCGCAGGGGGGGAATGAGCAGTTCTTC. It is translated as CASSPKGVTAQGGNEQFF. V gene TRBV5-1 combines with J gene TRBJ2-1, with D perhaps assigned TRBD1 or TRBD2 (7 bases each). This CDR3 has 18 residues. The V end lost 4 bases, the J end lost 7 bases, and 27 bases lay between the germline ends. CDR1 and CDR2 (germline): SGHRS, YFSETQ.

The chain links TRBV28 to TRBJ2-2; 11 bases are a match to TRBD2. V shed 3 bases, J shed 8 bases, and the junction held 5 bases outside the gene matches. Germline CDR1 and CDR2: MDHEN and SYDVKM. The CDR3 totals 15 residues. This CDR3 is CASSFTSGRSGELFF. The CDR3 nucleotides read TGTGCCAGCAGTTTTACTAGCGGGAGATCTGGGGAGCTGTTTTTT.

This chain joins TRBV5-4 and TRBJ2-3; 11 positions match TRBD2. V gave up 3 bases and J gave up 9 bases; unmatched junction bases: 12. From germline, CDR1 is SGHNT and CDR2 YYREEE (reference sequence). This CDR3 region has 16 residues. The chain's CDR3 is CASSSPTSGRVRTQYF. In DNA, the CDR3 is TGTGCCAGCAGCTCACCCACTAGCGGGAGAGTGAGGACGCAGTATTTT. The full variable domain, in which reference TRBV5-4 and TRBJ2-3 provide the parts outside the CDR3, is ETGVTQSPTHLIKTRGQQVTLRCSSQSGHNTVSWYQQALGQGPQFIFQYYREEENGRGNFPPRFSGLQFPNYSSELNVNALELDDSALYLCASSSPTSGRVRTQYFGPGTRLTVL.

The rearrangement links TRBV7-9 to TRBJ2-1, with 11 bases fitting TRBD2. The J segment lost 10 bases and the V segment lost 3 bases, leaving 11 bases of the junction unmatched. The CDR3 is made up of 16 amino acids. Germline V gives CDR1 SEHNR, CDR2 FQNEAQ (reference sequence). The CDR3 spells CASSFSGTSGPLEQFF. The CDR3 coding sequence is TGTGCCAGCAGCTTTTCCGGGACTAGCGGACCTTTGGAGCAGTTCTTC. Variable domain in full (rest from reference TRBV7-9 and TRBJ2-1): DTGVSQNPRHKITKRGQNVTFRCDPISEHNRLYWYRQTLGQGPEFLTYFQNEAQLEKSRLLSDRFSAERPKGSFSTLEIQRTEQGDSAMYLCASSFSGTSGPLEQFFGPGTRLTVL.

The chain has TRBV9 and TRBJ2-1; tentative D call: TRBD1 (5 bases). The CDR3 covers 16 residues. The V end was cut by 0 bases, the J end by 1 base, with 11 bases between. The V gene's germline CDR1 is SGDLS and CDR2 YYNGEE. In DNA form, the CDR3 reads TGTGCCAGCAGCGTAGCACCAGGGCCTTCCTACAATGAGCAGTTCTTC. Translated, it gives CASSVAPGPSYNEQFF.

The DNA for the CDR3 is TGTGCCTGGAGTGGAAGACGACTAGCGGGAGCCTACGAGCAGTACTTC. It is translated as CAWSGRRLAGAYEQYF. The chain employs TRBV30 and TRBJ2-7, with TRBD2 identical over 12 bases. The CDR3 is made up of 16 amino acids. J was trimmed by 2 bases and V by 1 base; bases with no gene match: 6. Germline CDR1 and CDR2: GTSNPN and SVGIG (reference sequence).

The chain is built from TRBV28 and TRBJ2-2; D tentatively fits TRBD1 or TRBD2 (6 bases each). Germline V CDR1 and CDR2: MDHEN, SYDVKM. V was trimmed by 6 bases and J by 1 base, leaving 15 bases between them. This CDR3 has 16 amino acids. As DNA, the CDR3 is TGTGCCAGCAGCCAAGGGGGGACACTGAACACCGGGGAGCTGTTTTTT. This translates into CASSQGGTLNTGELFF. Variable domain in full (rest from reference TRBV28 and TRBJ2-2): DVKVTQSSRYLVKRTGEKVFLECVQDMDHENMFWYRQDPGLGLRLIYFSYDVKMKEKGDIPEGYSVSREKKERFSLILESASTNQTSMYLCASSQGGTLNTGELFFGEGSRLTVL.

V gene TRBV15 combines with J gene TRBJ1-3, with unresolved D. The CDR3 runs 13 residues. Germline V gene sequence: CDR1 LNHNV, CDR2 YYDKDF (reference sequence). V was trimmed by 8 bases and J by 4 bases, leaving 12 bases between them. In DNA form, the CDR3 reads TGTGCCACCGGTGGAGGCTACGGAAACACCATATATTTT. It encodes CATGGGYGNTIYF.

The chain uses TRBV6-1 and TRBJ2-5; D is ambiguous. The V end was cut by 6 bases, the J end by 4 bases, with 9 bases between. CDR1 is MNHNS, CDR2 SASEGT, per germline. CDR3 length: 12 residues. CDR3 loop: CASRWITETQYF. The CDR3 DNA reads TGTGCCAGCAGGTGGATTACAGAGACCCAGTACTTC.

V usage is TRBV6-6 and J usage is TRBJ1-3; TRBD1 might be the D (5 bases). In germline, CDR1 is MNHNY, CDR2 SVGAGI (reference sequence). CDR3 length: 14 residues. Trimming removed 6 bases from V and 0 bases from J, with 9 bases in between. In DNA, the CDR3 is TGTGCCAGCAGATCAGGGAACTCTGGAAACACCATATATTTT. It codes for CASRSGNSGNTIYF.

This chain links TRBV5-1 with TRBJ2-4; D is undetermined. The germline CDR1 and CDR2 sequences are SGHRS and YFSETQ. The CDR3 length is 16 residues. Trimming removed 1 base from V and 0 bases from J, with 11 bases in between. The CDR3 region has the DNA TGCGCCAGCAGCTTGTTTGGGGATTTAGCCAAAAACATTCAGTACTTC. This codes for CASSLFGDLAKNIQYF.

The chain combines TRBV5-1 with TRBJ1-1; TRBD1 is a possible D gene (6 bases). The length of the CDR3 is 16 residues. In germline, CDR1 is SGHRS, CDR2 YFSETQ. V was pared by 0 bases and J by 0 bases, with 12 bases between. DNA of the CDR3: TGCGCCAGCAGCTTGGACCCGGGGGGGCTGAACACTGAAGCTTTCTTT. Protein: CASSLDPGGLNTEAFF.

The chain combines TRBV19 with TRBJ2-1; D gene ambiguous. The germline V gene has CDR1 LNHDA and CDR2 SQIVND (reference sequence). Trimming pared 5 bases from V and 6 bases from J, leaving 5 bases between. CDR3 length: 11 amino acids. The CDR3 loop reads CASSSPNEQFF. CDR3 nucleotide sequence: TGTGCCAGTAGTTCCCCCAATGAGCAGTTCTTC. The whole variable domain, filled in from reference TRBV19 and TRBJ2-1, reads DGGITQSPKYLFRKEGQNVTLSCEQNLNHDAMYWYRQDPGQGLRLIYYSQIVNDFQKGDIAEGYSVSREKKESFPLTVTSAQKNPTAFYLCASSSPNEQFFGPGTRLTVL.

The chain links TRBV6-1 to TRBJ2-7, with D possibly matching TRBD1 (6 bases). Trimming stripped 10 bases from V and 10 bases from J, with 20 bases between. The V gene's germline CDR1 is MNHNS and CDR2 SASEGT. The CDR3 has 12 residues. The CDR3 region is CATHRDTFKQYF. The CDR3, as DNA: TGTGCCACTCACCGGGACACCTTTAAACAGTACTTC.